This T cell receptor beta chain was recovered during a study of T cell responses to AZD1222 COVID-19 vaccine. Produced via immunoSEQ multiplex PCR; TCRdb's table is partial and in-frame only. This sample has about 220,000 clones, with about 92% found just once. Broader study findings: A reported finding is that nearly half of spike-specific TCRs target unmutated variant regions.

V was cut by 8 bases and J by 2 bases, with 15 bases left in between. CDR1 is LNHDA, CDR2 SQIVND, per germline (reference sequence). The CDR3 loop spans 14 amino acids. Worth noting for this clone: Its specificity is not known.

The chain combines TRBV19 with TRBJ1-2; D might be TRBD1 (5 bases). The sample consisted of peripheral blood, taken on day 0 of MenACWY control vaccination. The clonotype comes from an adult in good health. As DNA, the CDR3 is TGTGCCAGTTCTGGGGGAAGGAGAAACTATGGCTACACCTTC. As protein: CASSGGRRNYGYTF.